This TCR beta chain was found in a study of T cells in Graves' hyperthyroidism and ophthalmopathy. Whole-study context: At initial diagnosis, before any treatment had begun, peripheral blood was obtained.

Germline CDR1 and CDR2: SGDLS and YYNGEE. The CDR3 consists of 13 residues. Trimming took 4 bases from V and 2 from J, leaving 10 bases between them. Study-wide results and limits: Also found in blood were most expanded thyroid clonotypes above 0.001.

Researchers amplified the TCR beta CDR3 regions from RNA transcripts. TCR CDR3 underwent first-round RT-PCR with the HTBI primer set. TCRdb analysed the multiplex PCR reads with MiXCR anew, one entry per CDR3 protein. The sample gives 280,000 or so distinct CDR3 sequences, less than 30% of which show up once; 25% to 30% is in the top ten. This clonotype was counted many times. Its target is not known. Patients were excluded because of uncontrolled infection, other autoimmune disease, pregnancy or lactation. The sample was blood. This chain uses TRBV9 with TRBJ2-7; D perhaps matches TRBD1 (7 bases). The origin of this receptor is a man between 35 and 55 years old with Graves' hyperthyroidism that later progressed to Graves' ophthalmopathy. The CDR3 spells CASSPGGTYEQYF. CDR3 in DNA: TGTGCCAGCAGCCCAGGGGGGACCTACGAGCAGTACTTC.